Listed below are T cell receptor beta chains from one sample, sequenced in a study of blood T cell repertoires in COVID-19. TCRdb's copy holds only in-frame clones and misses some; the assay was immunoSEQ multiplex PCR. The repertoire holds some 350,000 clones, with around 90% as singletons. Material for sequencing was peripheral blood. These receptor sequences come from a man aged 18 to 30 with active or convalescent COVID-19. Both conserved end residues are part of each CDR3. D genes are given only for firm matches. Rows may omit the clone size; those that give it use once, few, many or a size class.

d_gene: .
j_gene: TRBJ2-1
v_gene: TRBV7-9
abundance: .
CDR3aa: CASRYPASQGRGANEQFF
CDR3nt: TGTGCCAGCAGATACCCTGCTTCCCAGGGGCGTGGGGCCAATGAGCAGTTCTTC

d_gene: TRBD2
j_gene: TRBJ2-7
v_gene: TRBV5-5
abundance: .
CDR3aa: CASSTGTRSYEQYF
CDR3nt: TGTGCCAGCTCGACCGGGACTAGATCCTACGAGCAGTACTTC

d_gene: .
j_gene: TRBJ2-7
v_gene: TRBV7-8
abundance: .
CDR3aa: CASSREATGYEQYF
CDR3nt: TGTGCCAGCAGCCGAGAGGCGACAGGCTACGAGCAGTACTTC

d_gene: .
j_gene: TRBJ2-7
v_gene: TRBV5-4
abundance: .
CDR3aa: CAYRSGGESYEQYF
CDR3nt: TGTGCCTATAGGTCAGGAGGTGAGTCCTACGAGCAGTACTTC

d_gene: .
j_gene: TRBJ1-5
v_gene: TRBV11-2
abundance: .
CDR3aa: CASSLGLGNPQPQHF
CDR3nt: TGTGCCAGCAGCTTAGGCCTTGGCAATCCGCAGCCCCAGCATTTT

d_gene: .
j_gene: TRBJ1-6
v_gene: TRBV7-9
abundance: many
CDR3aa: CASSFSGGYNSPLHF
CDR3nt: TGTGCCAGCAGCTTCTCGGGAGGGTATAATTCACCCCTCCACTTT

d_gene: .
j_gene: TRBJ2-1
v_gene: TRBV6-2/TRBV6-3
abundance: .
CDR3aa: CASGSSSYNEQFF
CDR3nt: TGTGCCAGCGGTTCGAGCTCCTACAATGAGCAGTTCTTC

d_gene: TRBD1
j_gene: TRBJ1-6
v_gene: TRBV28
abundance: .
CDR3aa: CASTVGRGLPNSPLHF
CDR3nt: TGTGCCAGTACGGTCGGCAGGGGGCTGCCTAATTCACCCCTCCACTTT

d_gene: .
j_gene: TRBJ2-7
v_gene: TRBV19
abundance: .
CDR3aa: CASSMLGGSYEQYF
CDR3nt: TGTGCCAGTAGTATGTTAGGAGGATCCTACGAGCAGTACTTC

d_gene: TRBD2
j_gene: TRBJ2-1
v_gene: TRBV3-1/TRBV3-2
abundance: .
CDR3aa: CASSPLRGAPLEQFF
CDR3nt: TGTGCCAGCAGTCCCCTGCGGGGGGCCCCCCTGGAGCAGTTCTTC

d_gene: TRBD1
j_gene: TRBJ1-5
v_gene: TRBV6-5
abundance: .
CDR3aa: CASSFGTVNQPQHF
CDR3nt: TGTGCCAGCAGTTTTGGGACAGTCAATCAGCCCCAGCATTTT

d_gene: TRBD2
j_gene: TRBJ2-3
v_gene: TRBV7-9
abundance: .
CDR3aa: CASSLLAGASTDTQYF
CDR3nt: TGTGCCAGCAGCTTATTAGCGGGGGCCAGCACAGATACGCAGTATTTT

d_gene: TRBD2
j_gene: TRBJ2-7
v_gene: TRBV29-1
abundance: .
CDR3aa: CSVNGANFGAGISYEQYF
CDR3nt: TGCAGCGTTAACGGGGCTAACTTTGGAGCGGGGATCTCCTACGAGCAGTACTTC

d_gene: .
j_gene: TRBJ1-1
v_gene: TRBV11-3
abundance: .
CDR3aa: CASSLGPTHTEAFF
CDR3nt: TGTGCCAGCAGCTTAGGGCCAACACACACTGAAGCTTTCTTT

d_gene: TRBD1
j_gene: TRBJ2-1
v_gene: TRBV19
abundance: .
CDR3aa: CASTRRGQGYNEQFF
CDR3nt: TGTGCCAGTACCCGCCGGGGACAGGGTTACAATGAGCAGTTCTTC

d_gene: TRBD2
j_gene: TRBJ2-2
v_gene: TRBV3-1/TRBV3-2
abundance: .
CDR3aa: CASSQGRGANTGELFF
CDR3nt: TGTGCCAGCAGCCAAGGGCGGGGGGCGAACACCGGGGAGCTGTTTTTT

d_gene: TRBD1
j_gene: TRBJ2-1
v_gene: TRBV2
abundance: .
CDR3aa: CASGRGQGRNNEQFF
CDR3nt: TGTGCCAGCGGGCGGGGACAGGGTAGGAACAATGAGCAGTTCTTC

d_gene: .
j_gene: TRBJ2-3
v_gene: TRBV9
abundance: .
CDR3aa: CASSQSGSTDTQYF
CDR3nt: TGTGCCAGCAGCCAGAGCGGAAGCACAGATACGCAGTATTTT

d_gene: TRBD1
j_gene: TRBJ1-6
v_gene: TRBV6-5
abundance: .
CDR3aa: CASTRDRGISPLHF
CDR3nt: TGTGCCAGCACCCGGGACAGGGGAATTTCACCCCTCCACTTT

d_gene: TRBD2
j_gene: TRBJ2-3
v_gene: TRBV9
abundance: .
CDR3aa: CASSPGTRSTDTQYF
CDR3nt: TGTGCCAGCAGCCCCGGGACTAGAAGCACAGATACGCAGTATTTT

d_gene: TRBD1
j_gene: TRBJ2-3
v_gene: TRBV19
abundance: .
CDR3aa: CASSIEDRLSTDTQYF
CDR3nt: TGTGCCAGTAGTATAGAGGACAGGTTAAGCACAGATACGCAGTATTTT

d_gene: .
j_gene: TRBJ2-1
v_gene: TRBV28
abundance: .
CDR3aa: CASRPSRSYNEQFF
CDR3nt: TGTGCCAGCAGGCCTAGCCGGTCCTACAATGAGCAGTTCTTC

d_gene: .
j_gene: TRBJ1-2
v_gene: TRBV11-2
abundance: .
CDR3aa: CASSRTAFDGYTF
CDR3nt: TGTGCCAGCAGCCGGACAGCCTTCGACGGCTACACCTTC

d_gene: .
j_gene: TRBJ2-7
v_gene: TRBV27
abundance: .
CDR3aa: CASSGDTVYEQYF
CDR3nt: TGTGCCAGCAGTGGGGACACGGTCTACGAGCAGTACTTC

d_gene: .
j_gene: TRBJ2-7
v_gene: TRBV29-1
abundance: .
CDR3aa: CSVETWAPSYEQYF
CDR3nt: TGCAGCGTTGAAACGTGGGCCCCCTCCTACGAGCAGTACTTC

d_gene: TRBD1
j_gene: TRBJ2-5
v_gene: TRBV19
abundance: .
CDR3aa: CASRPGQNVRETQYF
CDR3nt: TGTGCCAGTAGACCGGGACAGAATGTCCGAGAGACCCAGTACTTC

d_gene: TRBD1
j_gene: TRBJ1-1
v_gene: TRBV10-1
abundance: .
CDR3aa: CASSGMAGGWTEAFF
CDR3nt: TGCGCCAGCAGTGGGATGGCAGGGGGATGGACTGAAGCTTTCTTT

d_gene: .
j_gene: TRBJ1-5
v_gene: TRBV27
abundance: .
CDR3aa: CASGLRGYQPQHF
CDR3nt: TGTGCCAGCGGCCTCAGGGGTTATCAGCCCCAGCATTTT

d_gene: TRBD2
j_gene: TRBJ2-1
v_gene: TRBV7-2
abundance: .
CDR3aa: CASSLGRALYNEQFF
CDR3nt: TGTGCCAGCAGCCTCGGGAGGGCCCTGTACAATGAGCAGTTCTTC